Listed below are T cell receptor beta chains from one sample, sequenced in a study of blood T cell repertoires in COVID-19. TCRdb's table, derived via immunoSEQ multiplex PCR, lists solely in-frame clones and lacks some. This table has a few hundred thousand clones, less than 95% appearing once. Sequencing used PBMCs or T cells enriched from blood (not recorded which). These receptors all come from a young man who had recovered from COVID-19. Both conserved end residues are part of each CDR3. D genes are given only for firm matches. Not all rows give a size; the values are once, few, many and, for expanded clones, a class.

d_call: NA
j_call: TRBJ1-5
clone_size: NA
v_call: TRBV12-3/TRBV12-4
cdr3_aa: CASTRGQRQPQHF
cdr3_nt: TGTGCCAGCACCCGGGGTCAAAGACAGCCCCAGCATTTT

d_call: TRBD1
j_call: TRBJ1-6
clone_size: NA
v_call: TRBV5-4
cdr3_aa: CASKGQGADSPLHF
cdr3_nt: TGTGCCAGCAAGGGACAGGGGGCCGATTCACCCCTCCACTTT

d_call: NA
j_call: TRBJ1-1
clone_size: NA
v_call: TRBV3-1/TRBV3-2
cdr3_aa: CASSRGGKNTEAFF
cdr3_nt: TGTGCCAGCAGCAGGGGGGGAAAGAACACTGAAGCTTTCTTT

d_call: NA
j_call: TRBJ1-2
clone_size: few
v_call: TRBV23-1
cdr3_aa: CASSRIHKIPCCFPQRAHGYTF
cdr3_nt: TGCGCCAGCAGTCGAATACACAAAATACCCTGTTGCTTTCCACAGCGGGCTCATGGCTACACCTTC

d_call: TRBD1
j_call: TRBJ1-2
clone_size: few
v_call: TRBV5-1
cdr3_aa: CASSLNQGAYGYTF
cdr3_nt: TGCGCCAGCAGCTTGAACCAGGGGGCCTATGGCTACACCTTC

d_call: NA
j_call: TRBJ2-7
clone_size: NA
v_call: TRBV30
cdr3_aa: CAWRLAGGPYEQYF
cdr3_nt: TGTGCCTGGAGACTAGCTGGAGGGCCCTACGAGCAGTACTTC

d_call: NA
j_call: TRBJ1-2
clone_size: NA
v_call: TRBV3-1/TRBV3-2
cdr3_aa: CASSRRQADGYTF
cdr3_nt: TGTGCCAGCAGCCGCAGACAGGCGGATGGCTACACCTTC

d_call: NA
j_call: TRBJ1-5
clone_size: NA
v_call: TRBV5-4
cdr3_aa: CASSSQGQQPQHF
cdr3_nt: TGTGCCAGCAGCTCCCAGGGACAACAGCCCCAGCATTTT

d_call: TRBD2
j_call: TRBJ2-1
clone_size: NA
v_call: TRBV27
cdr3_aa: CASSRGLAGGNEQFF
cdr3_nt: TGTGCCAGCAGTCGGGGGCTAGCGGGAGGGAATGAGCAGTTCTTC

d_call: TRBD1
j_call: TRBJ1-6
clone_size: NA
v_call: TRBV11-2
cdr3_aa: CASSPRQGASYNSPLHF
cdr3_nt: TGTGCCAGCAGCCCTAGACAGGGGGCATCCTATAATTCACCCCTCCACTTT

d_call: TRBD2
j_call: TRBJ2-3
clone_size: NA
v_call: TRBV2
cdr3_aa: CASSNQRGGNTQYF
cdr3_nt: TGTGCCAGCAGTAACCAGCGGGGGGGTAATACGCAGTATTTT

d_call: TRBD1
j_call: TRBJ1-2
clone_size: NA
v_call: TRBV2
cdr3_aa: CASSADRVDGYTF
cdr3_nt: TGTGCCAGCAGTGCGGACAGGGTCGATGGCTACACCTTC

d_call: NA
j_call: TRBJ1-3
clone_size: NA
v_call: TRBV9
cdr3_aa: CASSGLKTTRGGNTIYF
cdr3_nt: TGTGCCAGCAGCGGCTTAAAGACCACTCGAGGTGGAAACACCATATATTTT

d_call: NA
j_call: TRBJ1-2
clone_size: NA
v_call: TRBV28
cdr3_aa: CASSWLSGYTF
cdr3_nt: TGTGCCAGCAGTTGGCTCTCCGGCTACACCTTC

d_call: TRBD1
j_call: TRBJ2-1
clone_size: NA
v_call: TRBV28
cdr3_aa: CASSLLGTVAYNEQFF
cdr3_nt: TGTGCCAGCAGTTTACTCGGGACAGTTGCCTACAATGAGCAGTTCTTC

d_call: NA
j_call: TRBJ1-2
clone_size: NA
v_call: TRBV18
cdr3_aa: CASSPTATPYGYTF
cdr3_nt: TGTGCCAGCTCACCAACCGCAACACCCTATGGCTACACCTTC

d_call: TRBD1
j_call: TRBJ1-1
clone_size: NA
v_call: TRBV10-3
cdr3_aa: CAMGTGGNEAFF
cdr3_nt: TGTGCCATGGGGACAGGAGGTAATGAAGCTTTCTTT

d_call: NA
j_call: TRBJ1-1
clone_size: NA
v_call: TRBV30
cdr3_aa: CAWSVGAWRTEAFF
cdr3_nt: TGTGCCTGGAGTGTAGGAGCGTGGCGAACTGAAGCTTTCTTT

d_call: TRBD1
j_call: TRBJ2-2
clone_size: NA
v_call: TRBV24-1
cdr3_aa: CATSDYTAFGQANTGELFF
cdr3_nt: TGTGCCACCAGTGATTATACAGCTTTTGGACAGGCCAACACCGGGGAGCTGTTTTTT

d_call: TRBD2
j_call: TRBJ2-1
clone_size: NA
v_call: TRBV20-1
cdr3_aa: CSASFGGSLNNEQFF
cdr3_nt: TGCAGTGCTAGTTTCGGCGGGAGTTTGAACAATGAGCAGTTCTTC